This T cell receptor (beta chain) was found in a study of blood T cells in healthy people across ages. Study results and caveats: It was not known whether donors were CMV positive (a possible confounder of expanded clonotype changes). PBMCs left unsorted prevented a conclusive naive versus antigen-experienced comparison.

The V and J ends lost 5 bases and 4 bases respectively, with 14 bases between them. The germline V gene encodes CDR1 SGHTA and CDR2 FQGNSA. The CDR3 is 14 residues long. Primers used in a second PCR of roughly 7 to 11 cycles were a sample-barcoded 5' primer and a J-beta primer mix. Each CDR3 protein is one row after TCRdb ran MiXCR on the 5' RACE reads. The sample lists roughly 700,000 distinct CDR3 sequences, 32% occurring once. This clonotype was picked up many times. What it recognizes is unknown. What was sequenced was blood. The receptor was derived from a woman older than 75 in good health. This chain links TRBV7-2 with TRBJ2-5, with D perhaps matching TRBD1 or TRBD2 (5 bases each). The CDR3 DNA sequence: TGTGCCAGCAGCCGGGCTGGGACCGGAGAGACCCAGTACTTC. Translating gives CASSRAGTGETQYF.